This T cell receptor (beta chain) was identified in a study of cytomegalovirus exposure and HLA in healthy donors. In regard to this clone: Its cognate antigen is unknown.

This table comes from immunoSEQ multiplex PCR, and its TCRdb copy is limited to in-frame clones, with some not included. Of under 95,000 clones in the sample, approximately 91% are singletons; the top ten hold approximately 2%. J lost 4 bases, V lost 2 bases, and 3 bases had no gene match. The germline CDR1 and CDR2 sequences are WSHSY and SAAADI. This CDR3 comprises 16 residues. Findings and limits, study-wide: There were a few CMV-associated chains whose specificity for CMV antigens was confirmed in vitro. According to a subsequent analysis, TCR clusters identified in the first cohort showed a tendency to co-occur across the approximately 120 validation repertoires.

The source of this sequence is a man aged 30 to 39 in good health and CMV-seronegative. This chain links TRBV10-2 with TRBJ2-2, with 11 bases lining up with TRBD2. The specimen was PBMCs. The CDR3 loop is CASSERLAGGTGELFF. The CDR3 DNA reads TGCGCCAGCAGTGAGCGGCTAGCGGGGGGCACCGGGGAGCTGTTTTTT.